These 9 T cell receptor beta chains share one sample of origin, sequenced in a study of human T cells and chemical hapten exposure. TCRdb re-called the RACE reads through MiXCR, storing one row per CDR3 protein. The sample contains over 100,000 distinct CDR3 sequences, more than 7.5% of which appear only once. As to time point: healthy volunteer bleed at 2 weeks. Someone pulled total RNA out of unfractionated whole blood. The source material was whole blood. These receptors originate from a male donor in good health. Some clones in this sample may be carry-over from other donors' samples.

The gene calls are TRBV12-3 or TRBV12-4 and TRBJ2-3; 8 nucleotides match TRBD1. This CDR3 spans 15 amino acids. The junction had 3 bases not matched to a gene; V was cut back by 2 bases and J by 2 bases. CDR3 residues: CASSLTGQVTDTQYF. The DNA for the CDR3 is TGTGCCAGCAGTTTAACGGGACAGGTCACAGATACGCAGTATTTT.

V usage is TRBV5-4 and J usage is TRBJ2-5, with D possibly matching TRBD2 (6 bases). Deletions cut 4 bases from V and 0 bases from J, with 16 bases between. CDR3 length: 16 amino acids. Looked up from germline, CDR1 is SGHNT and CDR2 is YYREEE (reference sequence). The CDR3 sequence: CASSPQAGNNQETQYF. In nucleotides, the CDR3 is TGTGCCAGCAGCCCCCAGGCGGGGAATAACCAAGAGACCCAGTACTTC. Supplemented by reference TRBV5-4 and TRBJ2-5, the full variable domain reads ETGVTQSPTHLIKTRGQQVTLRCSSQSGHNTVSWYQQALGQGPQFIFQYYREEENGRGNFPPRFSGLQFPNYSSELNVNALELDDSALYLCASSPQAGNNQETQYFGPGTRLLVL.

This clonotype was seen only a few times. The chain recombines TRBV9 with TRBJ2-1, with 11 bases fitting TRBD1. The CDR3 is made up of 15 amino acids. Trimming took 3 bases from V and 5 from J; bases not matched to a gene: 4. Germline CDR1 reads SGDLS; CDR2 reads YYNGEE. This CDR3 reads CASSGRDRGDNEQFF. CDR3 DNA sequence: TGTGCCAGCAGCGGCCGGGACAGGGGGGACAATGAGCAGTTCTTC.

This chain connects TRBV19 to TRBJ1-2; D possibly corresponds to TRBD1 (5 bases). Trimming removed 3 bases at V and 4 bases at J, with 12 bases between. The CDR3 loop spans 14 amino acids. Germline CDR1 and CDR2: LNHDA and SQIVND (reference sequence). The CDR3 loop is CASSMNGAFYGYTF. The CDR3 nucleotides are TGTGCCAGTAGTATGAATGGGGCCTTCTATGGCTACACCTTC.

The rearrangement links TRBV6-5 to TRBJ1-2; D gene ambiguous. V was cut by 6 bases and J by 4 bases, with 12 bases left in between. This CDR3 is 13 amino acids long. Germline V gene sequence: CDR1 MNHEY, CDR2 SVGAGI. The CDR3 DNA is TGTGCCAGCAGCCCGACACAGACCTATGGCTACACCTTC. Amino acids: CASSPTQTYGYTF.

In this sample, this clonotype turned up a few times. The V and J genes are TRBV5-1 and TRBJ2-3; D gene uncertain. V lost 2 bases to trimming and J lost 2 bases, with 9 bases between them. The germline V gene encodes CDR1 SGHRS and CDR2 YFSETQ. The CDR3 has 14 amino acids. DNA for the CDR3: TGCGCCAGCAGCTTTTCGGGTCTCACAGATACGCAGTATTTT. Protein sequence: CASSFSGLTDTQYF.

In its sample, this clonotype was seen a few times. V gene TRBV5-5 combines with J gene TRBJ2-7; D is undetermined. Trimming removed 6 bases from V and 0 bases from J, with 10 bases in between. In germline, CDR1 is SGHKS, CDR2 YYEKEE (reference sequence). The CDR3 spans 13 residues. This chain's CDR3 is CASTRSPSYEQYF. The DNA for the CDR3 is TGTGCCAGCACGCGGTCGCCCTCCTACGAGCAGTACTTC.

This clonotype was counted a few times. The rearrangement joins TRBV10-3 to TRBJ2-1, with D possibly being TRBD2 (5 bases). Germline CDR1 is ENHRY and CDR2 is SYGVKD. Trimming left V 0 bases short and J 3 bases short, with 12 bases between. CDR3 size: 16 residues. CDR3 loop: CAISESITSLYNEQFF. The CDR3 DNA reads as TGTGCCATCAGTGAGTCGATCACTAGTCTCTACAATGAGCAGTTCTTC.

This clonotype appeared many times. This chain links TRBV20-1 with TRBJ2-7, with 8 nucleotides matching TRBD2. CDR1 DFQATT and CDR2 SNEGSKA come from the germline V gene (reference sequence). The CDR3 is 15 amino acids. Losses at the gene ends were 0 bases for V and 1 base for J; bases not matched to a gene: 5. The CDR3 DNA is TGCAGTGCTAGAGAACTTCGGGGGGGTTCCTACGAGCAGTACTTC. It yields the protein CSARELRGGSYEQYF.